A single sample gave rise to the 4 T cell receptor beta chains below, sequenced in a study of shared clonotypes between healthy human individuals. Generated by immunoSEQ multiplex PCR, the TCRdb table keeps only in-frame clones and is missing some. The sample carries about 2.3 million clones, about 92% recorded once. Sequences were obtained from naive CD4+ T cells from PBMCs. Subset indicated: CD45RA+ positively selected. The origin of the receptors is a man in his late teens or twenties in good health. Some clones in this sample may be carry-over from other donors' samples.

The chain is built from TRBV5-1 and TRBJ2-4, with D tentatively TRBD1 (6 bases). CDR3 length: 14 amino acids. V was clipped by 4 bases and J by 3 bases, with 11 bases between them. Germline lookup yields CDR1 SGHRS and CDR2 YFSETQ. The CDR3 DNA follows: TGCGCCAGCAGCAAAGACAGGCTCAAAAACATTCAGTACTTC. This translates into CASSKDRLKNIQYF.

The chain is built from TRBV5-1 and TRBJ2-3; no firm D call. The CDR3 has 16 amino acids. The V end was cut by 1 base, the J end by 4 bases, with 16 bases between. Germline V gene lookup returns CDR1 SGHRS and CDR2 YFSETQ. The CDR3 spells CASSLLPRSVADTQYF. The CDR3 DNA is TGCGCCAGCAGCTTGTTACCCCGGAGCGTTGCAGATACGCAGTATTTT.

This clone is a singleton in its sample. CDR3 loop: CASSEELAATKTQYF. The CDR3 DNA is TGCGCCAGCAGCGAGGAACTAGCGGCCACAAAGACCCAGTACTTC. The rearrangement links TRBV5-1 to TRBJ2-5; 8 bases fit TRBD2. The V gene end was trimmed by 4 bases and the J gene end by 6 bases; junction bases not matched to a gene: 11. The germline V gene encodes CDR1 SGHRS and CDR2 YFSETQ. This CDR3 region has 15 residues.

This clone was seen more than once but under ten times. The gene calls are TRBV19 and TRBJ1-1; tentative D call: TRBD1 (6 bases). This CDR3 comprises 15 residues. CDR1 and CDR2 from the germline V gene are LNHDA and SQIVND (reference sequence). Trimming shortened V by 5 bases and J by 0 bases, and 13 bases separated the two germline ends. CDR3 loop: CASSLRGTMNTEAFF. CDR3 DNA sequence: TGTGCCAGTAGTCTCAGGGGTACTATGAACACTGAAGCTTTCTTT.